The sequence of this T cell receptor (beta chain) was determined in a study of CD8+ T cells in alopecia areata. Study-wide background: The study gave tofacitinib for 6 to 18 months, then 6 months off drug. Study-wide points: Whether baseline CD8+ expansion is linked to response remains uncertain, given a single nonresponder. Tofacitinib did not eliminate many expanded lesional clones from scalp or blood.

The treatment here: oral pan-JAK inhibitor, 5-10 mg twice daily. cDNA prepared by RNA extraction and subsequent reverse transcription served as the template for sequencing. Sequencing used immunoSEQ multiplex PCR; TCRdb keeps in-frame clones, though not all of them. The data contain approximately 180,000 clones, 50% to 65% of them singletons. A note on this clone: What it recognizes is unknown.

Germline values: CDR1 MNHEY, CDR2 SMNVEV (reference sequence). V gave up 2 bases and J gave up 6 bases, with 11 bases separating them. This CDR3 is built from 14 residues. The source was CD8+ T cells sorted from blood, collected at week 24, from a patient treated with tofacitinib. This chain connects TRBV27 to TRBJ2-1, with D possibly being TRBD2 (6 bases). The sequence derives from a human donor with alopecia areata. Here the CDR3 reads CASSLVLASNEQFF. Written as DNA, the CDR3 is TGTGCCAGCAGTTTAGTTCTAGCGAGCAATGAGCAGTTCTTC.